This TCR beta chain was recovered during a study of shared clonotypes between healthy human individuals. The data were produced by immunoSEQ multiplex PCR, yet TCRdb's version contains in-frame clones alone and is incomplete. Of under 1,100,000 clones in the sample, 65% to 80% were seen once. This CDR3 is built from 15 residues. Trimming at V came to 1 base and at J to 6 bases, leaving 9 bases not matched to a gene. Germline CDR1 SGHKS, CDR2 YYEKEE (reference sequence). This sequence joins TRBV5-5 and TRBJ2-7; 8 bases are shared with TRBD1. The sequenced sample was memory CD4+ T cells sorted from blood. Subset here: CD45RA-negative fraction. The receptor was derived from a man between 18 and 29 years old in good health. CDR3 residues: CASSLRATGGCEQYF. CDR3 DNA: TGTGCCAGCAGCTTGCGCGCCACAGGGGGATGCGAGCAGTACTTC.